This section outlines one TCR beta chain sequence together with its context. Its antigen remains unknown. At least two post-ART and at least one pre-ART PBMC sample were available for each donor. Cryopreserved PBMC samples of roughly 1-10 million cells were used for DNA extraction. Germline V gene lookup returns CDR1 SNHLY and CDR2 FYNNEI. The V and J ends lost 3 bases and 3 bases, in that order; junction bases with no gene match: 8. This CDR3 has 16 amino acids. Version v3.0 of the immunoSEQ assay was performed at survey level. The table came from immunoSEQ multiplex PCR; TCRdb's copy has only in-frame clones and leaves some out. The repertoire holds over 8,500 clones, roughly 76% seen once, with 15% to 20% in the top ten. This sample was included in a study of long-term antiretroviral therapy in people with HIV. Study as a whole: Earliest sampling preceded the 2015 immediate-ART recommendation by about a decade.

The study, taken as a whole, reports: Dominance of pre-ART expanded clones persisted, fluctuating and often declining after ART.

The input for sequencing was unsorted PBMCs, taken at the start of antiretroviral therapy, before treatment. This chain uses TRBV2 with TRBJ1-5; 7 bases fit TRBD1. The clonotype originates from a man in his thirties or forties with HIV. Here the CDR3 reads CASSELGRGFNQPQHF. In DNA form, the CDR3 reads TGTGCCAGCAGTGAGCTGGGCAGGGGGTTCAATCAGCCCCAGCATTTT. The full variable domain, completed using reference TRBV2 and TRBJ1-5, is EPEVTQTPSHQVTQMGQEVILRCVPISNHLYFYWYRQILGQKVEFLVSFYNNEISEKSEIFDDQFSVERPDGSNFTLKIRSTKLEDSAMYFCASSELGRGFNQPQHFGDGTRLSIL.